This TCR beta chain was sequenced for a study of blood T cells in healthy people across ages. CDR1 LGHNA and CDR2 YSLEER come from the germline V gene. The CDR3 has 16 residues. V gave up 0 bases and J gave up 4 bases, with 13 bases separating them. In terms of origin and age, donors were healthy Caucasian individuals from Russia aged about 6 to 90. Per sample, extraction of total RNA gave at least 5.5 micrograms in every case. The sample holds many counts of this clonotype. Its antigen remains unidentified. Regarding the study as a whole: Roughly linear age-related decline in beta diversity appeared, significant by age 40.

For the second PCR, which ran for about 7 to 11 cycles, a sample-barcoded 5' primer and a J-beta primer mix were used. Tags on each cDNA molecule came from a template-switch adaptor with 12 random nucleotides. TCRdb reprocessed the 5' RACE reads with MiXCR, giving one entry per CDR3 protein. The sample includes approximately 1,000,000 distinct CDR3 sequences, roughly two fifths of them seen just once. The sequenced material came from blood. V usage is TRBV4-3 and J usage is TRBJ2-1; D may be TRBD1 or TRBD2 (5 bases each). The source is a man aged 18 to 29 in good health. Here the CDR3 DNA reads TGCGCCAGCAGCCAAGAGAGTCTAGGGGAGTACAATGAGCAGTTCTTC. Translating gives CASSQESLGEYNEQFF.